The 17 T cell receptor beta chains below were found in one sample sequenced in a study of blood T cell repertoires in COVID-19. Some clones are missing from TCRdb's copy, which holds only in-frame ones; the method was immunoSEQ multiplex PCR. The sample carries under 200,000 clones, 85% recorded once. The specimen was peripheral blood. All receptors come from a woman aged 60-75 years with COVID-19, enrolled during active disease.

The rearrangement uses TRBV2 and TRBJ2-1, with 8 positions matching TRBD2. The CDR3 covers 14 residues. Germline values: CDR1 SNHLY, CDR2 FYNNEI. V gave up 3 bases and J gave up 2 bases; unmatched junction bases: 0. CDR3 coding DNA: TGTGCCAGCAGTGAGCGGGGGGCCTACAATGAGCAGTTCTTC. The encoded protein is CASSERGAYNEQFF.

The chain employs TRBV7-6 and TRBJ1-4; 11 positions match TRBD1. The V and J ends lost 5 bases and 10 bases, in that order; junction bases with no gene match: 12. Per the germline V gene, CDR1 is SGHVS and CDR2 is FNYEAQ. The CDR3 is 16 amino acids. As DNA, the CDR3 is TGTGCCAGCAGCATTGGACAGGGGGCGTCGGTGGGAAAACTGTTTTTT. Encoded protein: CASSIGQGASVGKLFF.

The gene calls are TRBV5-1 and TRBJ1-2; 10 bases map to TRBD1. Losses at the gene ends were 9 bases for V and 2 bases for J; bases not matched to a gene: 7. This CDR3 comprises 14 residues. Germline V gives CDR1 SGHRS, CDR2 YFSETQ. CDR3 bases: TGCGCCACCAAGGAGGGACAGGGGAACTATGGCTACACCTTC. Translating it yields CATKEGQGNYGYTF. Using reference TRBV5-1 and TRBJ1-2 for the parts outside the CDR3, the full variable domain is KAGVTQTPRYLIKTRGQQVTLSCSPISGHRSVSWYQQTPGQGLQFLFEYFSETQRNKGNFPGRFSGRQFSNSRSEMNVSTLELGDSALYLCATKEGQGNYGYTFGSGTRLTVV.

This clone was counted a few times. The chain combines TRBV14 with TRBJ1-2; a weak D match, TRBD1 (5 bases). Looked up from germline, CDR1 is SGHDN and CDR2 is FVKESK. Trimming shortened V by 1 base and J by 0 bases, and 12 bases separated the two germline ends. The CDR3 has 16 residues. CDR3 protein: CASSQAGGASNYGYTF. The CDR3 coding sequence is TGTGCCAGCAGCCAAGCCGGGGGAGCTTCTAACTATGGCTACACCTTC.

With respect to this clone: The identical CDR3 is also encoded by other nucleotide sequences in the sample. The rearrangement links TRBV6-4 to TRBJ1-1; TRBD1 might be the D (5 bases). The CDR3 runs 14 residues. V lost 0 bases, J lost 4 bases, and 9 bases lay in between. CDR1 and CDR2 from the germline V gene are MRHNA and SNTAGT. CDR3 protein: CASSDSDRGTEAFF. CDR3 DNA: TGTGCCAGCAGTGACTCGGATAGGGGCACTGAAGCTTTCTTT.

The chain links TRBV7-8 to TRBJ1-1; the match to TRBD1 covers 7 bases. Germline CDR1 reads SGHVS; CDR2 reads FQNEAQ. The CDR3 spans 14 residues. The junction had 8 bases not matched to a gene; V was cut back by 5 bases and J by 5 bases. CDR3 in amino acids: CASSPNRGFTEAFF. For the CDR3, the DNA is TGTGCCAGCAGCCCTAACAGGGGATTTACTGAAGCTTTCTTT. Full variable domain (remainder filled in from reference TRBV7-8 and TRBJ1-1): GAGVSQSPRYKVAKRGQDVALRCDPISGHVSLFWYQQALGQGPEFLTYFQNEAQLDKSGLPSDRFFAERPEGSVSTLKIQRTQQEDSAVYLCASSPNRGFTEAFFGQGTRLTVV.

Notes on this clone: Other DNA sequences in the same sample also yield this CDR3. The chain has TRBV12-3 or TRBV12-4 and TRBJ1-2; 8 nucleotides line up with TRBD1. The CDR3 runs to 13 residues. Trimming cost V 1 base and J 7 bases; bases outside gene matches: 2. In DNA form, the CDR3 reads TGTGCCAGCAGTTTAGGACAGGGGCTTGGCTACACCTTC. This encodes CASSLGQGLGYTF.

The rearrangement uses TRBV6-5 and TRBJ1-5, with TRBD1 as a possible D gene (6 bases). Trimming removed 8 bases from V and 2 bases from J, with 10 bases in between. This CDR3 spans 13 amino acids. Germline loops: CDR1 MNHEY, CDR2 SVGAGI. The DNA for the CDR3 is TGTGCCAGCTTGGACAGCGGCAATCAGCCCCAGCATTTT. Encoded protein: CASLDSGNQPQHF.

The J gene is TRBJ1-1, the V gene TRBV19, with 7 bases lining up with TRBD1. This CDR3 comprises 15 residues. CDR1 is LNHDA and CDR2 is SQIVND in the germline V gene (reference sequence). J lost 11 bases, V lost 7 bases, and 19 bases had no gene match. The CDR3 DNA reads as TGTGCCAGTACCCCAAGGGGGACAGCTCCCCGTAGGGCTTTCTTT. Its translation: CASTPRGTAPRRAFF.

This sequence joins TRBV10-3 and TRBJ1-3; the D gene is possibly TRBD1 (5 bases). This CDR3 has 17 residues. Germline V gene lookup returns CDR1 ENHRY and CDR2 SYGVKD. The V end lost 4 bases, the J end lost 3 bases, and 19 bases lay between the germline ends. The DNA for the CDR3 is TGTGCCATCAGTGGATCGGAGGGGCGCGTTCGTGGAAACACCATATATTTT. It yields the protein CAISGSEGRVRGNTIYF.

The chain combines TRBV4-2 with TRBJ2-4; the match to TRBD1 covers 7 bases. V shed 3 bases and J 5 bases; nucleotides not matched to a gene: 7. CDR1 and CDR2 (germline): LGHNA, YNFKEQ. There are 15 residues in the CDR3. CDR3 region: CASSQAGTEENIQYF. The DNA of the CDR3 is TGTGCCAGCAGCCAGGCCGGGACAGAAGAAAACATTCAGTACTTC.

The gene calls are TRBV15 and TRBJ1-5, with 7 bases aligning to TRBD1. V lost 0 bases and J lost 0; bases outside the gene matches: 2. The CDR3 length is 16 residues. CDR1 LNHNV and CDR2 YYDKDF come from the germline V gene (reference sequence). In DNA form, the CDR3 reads TGTGCCACCAGCAGAGAGACAGGGAATAGCAATCAGCCCCAGCATTTT. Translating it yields CATSRETGNSNQPQHF. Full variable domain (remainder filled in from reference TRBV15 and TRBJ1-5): DAMVIQNPRYQVTQFGKPVTLSCSQTLNHNVMYWYQQKSSQAPKLLFHYYDKDFNNEADTPDNFQSRRPNTSFCFLDIRSPGLGDTAMYLCATSRETGNSNQPQHFGDGTRLSIL.

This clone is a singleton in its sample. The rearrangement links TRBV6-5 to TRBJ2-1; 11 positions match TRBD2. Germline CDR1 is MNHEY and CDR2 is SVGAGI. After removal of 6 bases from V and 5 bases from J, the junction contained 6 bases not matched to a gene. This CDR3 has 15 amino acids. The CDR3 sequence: CASRARLAGHNEQFF. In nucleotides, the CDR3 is TGTGCCAGCAGGGCCCGACTAGCGGGGCACAATGAGCAGTTCTTC.

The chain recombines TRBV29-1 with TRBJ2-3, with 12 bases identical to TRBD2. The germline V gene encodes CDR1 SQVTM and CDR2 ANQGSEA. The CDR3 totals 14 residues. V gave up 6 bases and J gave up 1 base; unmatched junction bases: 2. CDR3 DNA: TGCAGCGTGACTAGCGGGAGCGGCACAGATACGCAGTATTTT. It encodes CSVTSGSGTDTQYF.

CDR3 bases: TGTGCCAGCAGCTTCCCAGGGAATCGAGAGACCCAGTACTTC. Protein product: CASSFPGNRETQYF. The V gene is TRBV7-9, the J gene TRBJ2-5, with D maybe TRBD1 (5 bases). The CDR3 covers 14 residues. The germline V and J ends were trimmed by 3 bases and 4 bases, with 12 bases remaining between them. The germline V gene encodes CDR1 SEHNR and CDR2 FQNEAQ (reference sequence). The full variable domain, with the rest looked up from reference TRBV7-9 and TRBJ2-5, is DTGVSQNPRHKITKRGQNVTFRCDPISEHNRLYWYRQTLGQGPEFLTYFQNEAQLEKSRLLSDRFSAERPKGSFSTLEIQRTEQGDSAMYLCASSFPGNRETQYFGPGTRLLVL.

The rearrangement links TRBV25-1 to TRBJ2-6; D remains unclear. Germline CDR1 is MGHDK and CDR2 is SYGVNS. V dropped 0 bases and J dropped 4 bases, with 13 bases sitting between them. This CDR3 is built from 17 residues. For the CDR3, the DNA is TGTGCCAGCAGTGAATATGTCGGGTCGAGGGGGGCCAACGTCCTGACTTTC. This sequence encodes CASSEYVGSRGANVLTF.

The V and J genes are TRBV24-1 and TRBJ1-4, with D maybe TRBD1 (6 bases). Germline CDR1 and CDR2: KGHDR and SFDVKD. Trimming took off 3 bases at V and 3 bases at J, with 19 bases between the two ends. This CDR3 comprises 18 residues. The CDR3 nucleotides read TGTGCCACCAGTGATCCCCGGACAGCTTCGAATGCTAATGAAAAACTGTTTTTT. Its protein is CATSDPRTASNANEKLFF.